This passage covers 3 T cell receptor beta chains from one sample sequenced in a study of OX40 agonist ivuxolimab in advanced cancers. Produced via immunoSEQ multiplex PCR; TCRdb's table is partial and in-frame only. The table shows 35,000 to 45,000 clones, with around 81% occurring only once. The material was CD4+ or CD8+ T cells sorted from blood, obtained in a trial of the OX40 agonist ivuxolimab. The receptors were sampled from an adult with an advanced solid tumor such as melanoma, head and neck, liver or kidney cancer.

This chain uses TRBV7-2 with TRBJ1-2; D not certain. The CDR3 length is 13 residues. Germline assignment: CDR1 SGHTA and CDR2 FQGNSA. V dropped 0 bases and J dropped 6 bases, with 8 bases sitting between them. This CDR3 is CASSLAKVDGYTF. CDR3 nucleotide sequence: TGTGCCAGCAGCTTAGCAAAGGTGGATGGCTACACCTTC.

V is TRBV27 and J is TRBJ2-7; the D gene is possibly TRBD1 (6 bases). V lost 5 bases to trimming and J lost 4 bases, with 12 bases between them. Germline V gene data show CDR1 as MNHEY and CDR2 as SMNVEV (reference sequence). The CDR3 sequence is 13 residues long. The CDR3 region is CASSQTGMYEQYF. CDR3 coding DNA: TGTGCCAGCAGTCAAACAGGGATGTACGAGCAGTACTTC.

This rearrangement joins TRBV2 to TRBJ1-5, with D perhaps matching TRBD1 (6 bases). Between the trimmed V and J ends, which lost 5 bases and 9 bases, there was a span of 17 bases. Germline V gives CDR1 SNHLY, CDR2 FYNNEI. This CDR3 contains 14 residues. The CDR3 sequence: CASSLEGGRGPQHF. In DNA, the CDR3 is TGTGCCAGCAGTCTGGAGGGGGGCCGTGGGCCCCAGCATTTT.